This TCR beta chain was identified during a study of blood T cell repertoires in COVID-19. Overall study: Sites in the United States, Italy and Spain provided acute and convalescent COVID-19 samples. PBMCs, B-cell-depleted T cells, or T cells were the source of the cDNA or gDNA that made up the material.

Under the authors' procedure: Estimation of nucleated cell counts relied on the amplification of reference gene primers. Repertoires were generated with immunoSEQ multiplex PCR, while TCRdb's copy carries only in-frame clones and drops some. V, J and clone size were drawn from that table, and D and trimming were deduced from the DNA. Among around 140,000 clones listed, 80% to 90% were seen once. The CDR3 contains 16 residues. V was clipped by 0 bases and J by 2 bases; unmatched bases: 3. CDR1 is SGHVS, CDR2 FNYEAQ, per germline. This TCR derives from a man in his fifties with active or convalescent COVID-19. The chain links TRBV7-6 to TRBJ1-2; 10 bases align to TRBD1. Specimen: peripheral blood. The CDR3 nucleotides are TGTGCCAGCAGCTTAGCAGGGACAGGGGAAAACTATGGCTACACCTTC. Its protein product is CASSLAGTGENYGYTF. The variable domain in full, with the rest retrieved from reference TRBV7-6 and TRBJ1-2, is GAGVSQSPRYKVTKRGQDVALRCDPISGHVSLYWYRQALGQGPEFLTYFNYEAQQDKSGLPNDRFSAERPEGSISTLTIQRTEQRDSAMYRCASSLAGTGENYGYTFGSGTRLTVV.